What follows is one TCR beta chain and its context. The clone's antigen remains unknown. At one boundary the junction diverges from the germline segment, which might be a read error. Receptor libraries were prepared by 5' RACE. Instrument used: NextSeq 500. To correct for sequencing error and PCR bias, the TCR library protocol tagged individual cDNA molecules with unique molecular identifiers. Both TCR alpha and beta chains were sequenced, and tight co-correlation was observed between alpha and beta sequence abundances in each sample. As for the original processing: Decombinator V4 was used to annotate the V gene, J gene and CDR3 of the TCR sequences. Expanded TCRs were defined as changing significantly between any two time points under a Poisson model with p below 0.0001. TCR abundances were normalised to the total number of TCRs sequenced in each sample and reported as counts per million. TRAV1-2 paired with TRAJ12, TRAJ20 or TRAJ33 defined MAIT TCRs, while TRAV10 paired with TRAJ18 defined iNKT TCRs. VDJdb, accessed 1 November 2021, was searched for CMV, EBV and SARS-CoV-2 annotated TCRs, excluding TCRs annotated for multiple antigens. TCRdb reran the public reads through fastp at Q25 and MiXCR, keeping productive beta chains. Each entry is one CDR3 protein sequence, shown with its most common DNA and genes. The V and J calls here are based on TCRdb, not the publication. The sample records fewer than 85,000 distinct CDR3 sequences, about 11% of which are singletons. Clones ranked in the top ten supply 9.5% to 15% of the sample.

CDR1 and CDR2, per the germline V gene, are SQVTM and ANQGSEA. Counted from cysteine to phenylalanine, this CDR3 has 11 amino acids. This entry keeps only the CDR3 DNA: 33 bases, framed from base 1. This sample was taken from a study of early T cells in non-severe SARS-CoV-2 infection (dated by TCRdb to the early 2020s). Context from the whole study: Because TCR sequencing was done on bulk RNA from unsorted whole blood, the alpha and beta chains could not be paired. What the authors observed across the whole study: VDJdb matching was skewed toward anti-spike CD8 responses and likely underestimated virus-specific expansions, missing private and CD4 specificities.

A case-control design nested within a healthcare worker cohort in London, UK, was used, with weekly nasopharyngeal swab PCR tests and blood sampling performed. Healthcare workers were recruited during the week of the UK lockdown, between 23 and 31 March 2020, and followed weekly for up to roughly 16 weeks. The material was whole blood, obtained at baseline. This receptor was taken from an adult who was a healthcare worker with PCR-confirmed SARS-CoV-2 infection or an uninfected control (not recorded which). This sequence uses TRBV29-1 and TRBJ1-1, and possibly TRBD1, on 5 matching bases. The CDR3 protein is CSVGFGGEVFF. The nucleotide sequence reads as follows: TGCAGCGTTGGTTTTGGGGGTGAAGTTTTCTTT.